These T cell receptor beta chains were read from a single sample in a study of T cell responses to AZD1222 COVID-19 vaccine. The assay was immunoSEQ multiplex PCR, and TCRdb's table has in-frame clones only and misses some. The sample contains roughly 100,000 clones, about nine tenths of which appear only once. The material was peripheral blood, obtained on day 0 of AZD1222 vaccination. Receptors were obtained from an adult in good health. Both conserved end residues are part of each CDR3. A D gene is named only where the DNA matches it firmly. Only some rows state a clone size, as once, few, many or a class for expanded clones.

v_call,clone_size,d_call,j_call,cdr3_nt,cdr3_aa
TRBV5-4,NA,NA,TRBJ2-3,TGTGCCAGCAGCTTGTTTACCCGCACAGATACGCAGTATTTT,CASSLFTRTDTQYF
TRBV28,NA,NA,TRBJ2-2,TGTGCCAGCAGTTCGCCGGGGGCCGGGGAGCTGTTTTTT,CASSSPGAGELFF
TRBV11-1,NA,NA,TRBJ2-1,TGTGCCAGCAGCGCGATAAGAGGCGATGAGCAGTTCTTC,CASSAIRGDEQFF
TRBV6-5,NA,TRBD2,TRBJ2-7,TGTGCCAGCAGTTTAGCGGGGTGGTACGAGCAGTACTTC,CASSLAGWYEQYF
TRBV28,NA,NA,TRBJ1-2,TGTGCCAGCAGCCCCGGGGACCGCTACCGAGGCTACACCTTC,CASSPGDRYRGYTF
TRBV28,NA,NA,TRBJ1-3,TGTGCCAGCAGTTTATTGCCTGTAGGGACTCGAAACACCATATATTTT,CASSLLPVGTRNTIYF
TRBV5-4,NA,TRBD1,TRBJ1-1,TGTGCCAGCGGAGTTAGGACAGGCAACACTGAAGCTTTCTTT,CASGVRTGNTEAFF
TRBV12-3/TRBV12-4,NA,NA,TRBJ1-1,TGTGCCAGCAGTTTGGTAGTGAGTACTGAAGCTTTCTTT,CASSLVVSTEAFF
TRBV28,NA,TRBD1,TRBJ1-4,TGTGCCAGCGGGGAGGGGGCAGGTCCCGAAAAACTGTTTTTT,CASGEGAGPEKLFF
TRBV3-1/TRBV3-2,NA,NA,TRBJ1-3,TGTGCCAGCAGCCCTCCGGGGTCTGGAAACACCATATATTTT,CASSPPGSGNTIYF
TRBV10-3,once,NA,TRBJ2-1,TGTGCCATCAGTGAGCGAATGGGAGACTACAATGAGCAGTTCTTC,CAISERMGDYNEQFF
TRBV25-1,NA,NA,TRBJ1-1,TGTGCCAGCAGTGTTAGGCAGGGGAGAGCTTTCTTT,CASSVRQGRAFF
TRBV28,NA,TRBD1,TRBJ1-5,TGTGCCAGCAGTTTGGGGACAGGGTGGCAGCCCCAGCATTTT,CASSLGTGWQPQHF
TRBV18,NA,NA,TRBJ1-1,TGTGCCAGCTCCCAGGGGTACAGCATGAACACTGAAGCTTTCTTT,CASSQGYSMNTEAFF
TRBV7-9,NA,TRBD2,TRBJ2-1,TGTGCCAGCATCTACATAAGCGGGGCCAACAATGAGCAGTTCTTC,CASIYISGANNEQFF
TRBV5-5,NA,NA,TRBJ1-2,TGTGCCAGCAGCTTGGTAGGCCCTCGGGGCACCTTC,CASSLVGPRGTF
TRBV11-2,few,TRBD1,TRBJ1-3,TGTGCCAGCAGCTCAGGGGGCAATGCTGGAAACACCATATATTTT,CASSSGGNAGNTIYF